This paragraph reports one TCR beta chain. The antigen is undetermined. The data belong to a study of T cell repertoires in cytomegalovirus infection. Study-level information: CMV epitopes, recently identified HLA-C-restricted and well-studied HLA-B-restricted, were used.

TCRdb called the reads again in MiXCR, with one record for every CDR3 protein. The repertoire holds 750,000 to 950,000 distinct CDR3 sequences, 25% to 35% seen once, with around 13% in the top ten. This CDR3 has 15 residues. From germline, CDR1 is LNHDA and CDR2 SQIVND (reference sequence). V lost 7 bases and J lost 0, with 13 bases in between. Whole-study results and caveats: Carriage of CMV together with the relevant HLA was identifiable through cumulative public TCR beta family frequency. In two of eight donors, the top clonotype was HLA-C-restricted CMV-specific.

The chain carries TRBV19 and TRBJ1-5, with D possibly TRBD1 on 5 matching bases. The clonotype originates from a human donor in good health (CMV status not recorded). Some clones in this sample may be carry-over from other donors' samples. Sequenced here: cultured CD8+ T cells from PBMCs, sampled from culture after CMV antigen stimulation. The CDR3 loop reads CASIYRLNSNQPQHF. CDR3 sequence (DNA): TGTGCCAGTATATACAGGCTTAATAGCAATCAGCCCCAGCATTTT.